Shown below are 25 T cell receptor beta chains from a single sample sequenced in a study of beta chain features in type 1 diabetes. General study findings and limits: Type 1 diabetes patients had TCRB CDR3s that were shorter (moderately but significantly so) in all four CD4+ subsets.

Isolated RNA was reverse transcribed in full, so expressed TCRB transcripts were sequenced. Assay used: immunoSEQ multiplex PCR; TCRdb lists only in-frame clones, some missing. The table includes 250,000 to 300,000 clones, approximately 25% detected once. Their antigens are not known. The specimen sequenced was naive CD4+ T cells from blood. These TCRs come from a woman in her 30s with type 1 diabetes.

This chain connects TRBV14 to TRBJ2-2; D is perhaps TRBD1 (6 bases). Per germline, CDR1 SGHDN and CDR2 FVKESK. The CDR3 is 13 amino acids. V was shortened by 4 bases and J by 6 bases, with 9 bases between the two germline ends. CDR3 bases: TGTGCCAGCAGCCCCCAGGGGCCCGGGGAGCTGTTTTTT. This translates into CASSPQGPGELFF.

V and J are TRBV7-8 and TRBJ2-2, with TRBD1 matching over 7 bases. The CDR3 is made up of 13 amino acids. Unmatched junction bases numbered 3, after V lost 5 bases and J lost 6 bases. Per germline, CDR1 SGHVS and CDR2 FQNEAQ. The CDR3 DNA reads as TGTGCCAGCAGCCGACAGGGATCCGGGGAGCTGTTTTTT. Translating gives CASSRQGSGELFF.

The DNA for the CDR3 is TGTGCCAGCATCCTCGGGGGGAGGGCTTACAATGAGCAGTTCTTC. Its protein product is CASILGGRAYNEQFF. This chain links TRBV28 with TRBJ2-1; 7 positions match TRBD2. Trimming cost V 7 bases and J 4 bases; bases outside gene matches: 10. In germline, CDR1 is MDHEN, CDR2 SYDVKM. The CDR3 totals 15 residues.

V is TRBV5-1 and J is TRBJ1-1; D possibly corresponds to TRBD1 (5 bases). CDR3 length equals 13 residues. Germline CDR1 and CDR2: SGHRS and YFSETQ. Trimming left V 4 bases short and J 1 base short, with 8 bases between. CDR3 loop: CASSDSSNTEAFF. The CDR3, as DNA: TGCGCCAGCAGCGACAGCTCGAACACTGAAGCTTTCTTT. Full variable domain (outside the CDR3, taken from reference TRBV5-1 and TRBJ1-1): KAGVTQTPRYLIKTRGQQVTLSCSPISGHRSVSWYQQTPGQGLQFLFEYFSETQRNKGNFPGRFSGRQFSNSRSEMNVSTLELGDSALYLCASSDSSNTEAFFGQGTRLTVV.

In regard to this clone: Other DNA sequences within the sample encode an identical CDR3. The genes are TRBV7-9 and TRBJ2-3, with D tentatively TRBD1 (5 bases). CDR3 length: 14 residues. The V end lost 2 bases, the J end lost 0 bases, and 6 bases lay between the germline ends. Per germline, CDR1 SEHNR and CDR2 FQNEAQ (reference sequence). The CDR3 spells CASSLQGSTDTQYF. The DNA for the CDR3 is TGTGCCAGCAGCTTACAGGGTAGCACAGATACGCAGTATTTT.

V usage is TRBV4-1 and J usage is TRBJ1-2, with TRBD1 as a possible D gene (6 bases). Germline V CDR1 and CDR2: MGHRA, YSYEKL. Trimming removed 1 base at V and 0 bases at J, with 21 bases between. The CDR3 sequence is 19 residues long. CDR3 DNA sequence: TGCGCCAGCAGCCAAGGGAACAGGGCACCCTTCGAGACTAACTATGGCTACACCTTC. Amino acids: CASSQGNRAPFETNYGYTF.

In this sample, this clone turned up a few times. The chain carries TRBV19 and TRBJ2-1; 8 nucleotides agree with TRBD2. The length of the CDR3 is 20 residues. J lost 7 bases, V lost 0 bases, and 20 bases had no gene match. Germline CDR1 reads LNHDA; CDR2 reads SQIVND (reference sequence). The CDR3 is CASSIDPTDSGRTGGNEQFF. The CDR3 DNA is TGTGCCAGTAGTATAGACCCGACGGACAGCGGGAGAACTGGAGGAAATGAGCAGTTCTTC.

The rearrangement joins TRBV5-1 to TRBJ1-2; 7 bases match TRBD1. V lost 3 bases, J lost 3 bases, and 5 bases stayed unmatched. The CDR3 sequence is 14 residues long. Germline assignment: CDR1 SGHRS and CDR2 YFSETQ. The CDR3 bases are TGCGCCAGCAGCTCGGGGGACAGCTACTATGGCTACACCTTC. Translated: CASSSGDSYYGYTF.

The CDR3 bases are TGTGCCTGGAGTGTGACCCCTCGGGGGAGCAACCACAATCAGCCCCAGCATTTT. Encoded protein: CAWSVTPRGSNHNQPQHF. The J gene is TRBJ1-5, the V gene TRBV30, with D perhaps TRBD1 (5 bases). The V gene's germline CDR1 is GTSNPN and CDR2 SVGIG (reference sequence). V lost 0 bases to trimming and J lost 3 bases, with 21 bases between them. The CDR3 has 18 residues.

The CDR3 loop reads CASSVQRRNGYTF. The CDR3 nucleotides are TGTGCCAGCAGTGTTCAGCGTAGGAACGGCTACACCTTC. The chain joins TRBV2 to TRBJ1-2; D is ambiguous. The V gene's germline CDR1 is SNHLY and CDR2 FYNNEI. With 4 bases removed from V and 8 bases from J, the gap between germline ends came to 14 bases. The CDR3 runs to 13 residues.

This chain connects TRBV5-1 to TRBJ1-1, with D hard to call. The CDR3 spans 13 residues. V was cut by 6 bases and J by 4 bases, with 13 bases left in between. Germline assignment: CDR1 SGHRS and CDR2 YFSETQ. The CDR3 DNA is TGCGCCAGCAAAGAGGAGATGGGCACTGAAGCTTTCTTT. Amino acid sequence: CASKEEMGTEAFF.

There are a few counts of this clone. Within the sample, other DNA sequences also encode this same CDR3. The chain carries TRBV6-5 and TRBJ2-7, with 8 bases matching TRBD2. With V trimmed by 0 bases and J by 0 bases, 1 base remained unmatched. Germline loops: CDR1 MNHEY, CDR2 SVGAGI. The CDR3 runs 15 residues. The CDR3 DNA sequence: TGTGCCAGCAGTTACTCGGCGGGGGGCTCCTACGAGCAGTACTTC. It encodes CASSYSAGGSYEQYF.

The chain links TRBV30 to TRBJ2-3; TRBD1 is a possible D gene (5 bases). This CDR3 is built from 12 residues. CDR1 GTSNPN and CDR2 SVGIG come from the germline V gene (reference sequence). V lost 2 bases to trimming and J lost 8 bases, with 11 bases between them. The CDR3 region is CAWSSGSGTQYF. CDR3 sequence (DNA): TGTGCCTGGAGTTCAGGGTCCGGTACGCAGTATTTT.

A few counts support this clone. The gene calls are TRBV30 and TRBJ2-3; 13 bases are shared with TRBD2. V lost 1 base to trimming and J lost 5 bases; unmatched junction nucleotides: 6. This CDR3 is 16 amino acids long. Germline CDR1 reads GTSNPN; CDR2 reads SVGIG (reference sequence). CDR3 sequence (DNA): TGTGCCTGGAGTGAAGGACTAGCGGGAGCAGTAGATACGCAGTATTTT. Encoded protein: CAWSEGLAGAVDTQYF.

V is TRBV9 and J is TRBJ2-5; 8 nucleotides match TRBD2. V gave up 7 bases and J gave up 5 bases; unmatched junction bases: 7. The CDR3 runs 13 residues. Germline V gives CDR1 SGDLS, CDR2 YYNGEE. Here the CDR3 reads CASQRERGETQYF. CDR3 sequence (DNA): TGTGCCAGCCAGCGGGAGCGGGGTGAGACCCAGTACTTC.

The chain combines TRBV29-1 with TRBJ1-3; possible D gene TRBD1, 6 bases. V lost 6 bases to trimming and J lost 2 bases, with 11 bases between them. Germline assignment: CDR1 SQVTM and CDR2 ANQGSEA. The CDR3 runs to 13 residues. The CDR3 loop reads CSVQGYPGNTIYF. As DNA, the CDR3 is TGCAGCGTACAGGGATACCCTGGAAACACCATATATTTT. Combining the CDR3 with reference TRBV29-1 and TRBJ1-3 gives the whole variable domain SAVISQKPSRDICQRGTSLTIQCQVDSQVTMMFWYRQQPGQSLTLIATANQGSEATYESGFVIDKFPISRPNLTFSTLTVSNMSPEDSSIYLCSVQGYPGNTIYFGEGSWLTVV.

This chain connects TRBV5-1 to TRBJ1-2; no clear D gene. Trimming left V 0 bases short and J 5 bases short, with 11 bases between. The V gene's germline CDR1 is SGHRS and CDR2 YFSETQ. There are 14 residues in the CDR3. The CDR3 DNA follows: TGCGCCAGCAGCTTGGAGTTTTCGCGTTATGGCTACACCTTC. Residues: CASSLEFSRYGYTF.

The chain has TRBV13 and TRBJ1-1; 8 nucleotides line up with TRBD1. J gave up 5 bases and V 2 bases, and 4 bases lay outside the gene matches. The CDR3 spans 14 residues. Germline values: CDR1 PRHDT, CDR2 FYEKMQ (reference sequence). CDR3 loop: CASSLRTGHTEAFF. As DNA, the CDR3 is TGTGCCAGCAGCTTAAGGACAGGGCATACTGAAGCTTTCTTT.

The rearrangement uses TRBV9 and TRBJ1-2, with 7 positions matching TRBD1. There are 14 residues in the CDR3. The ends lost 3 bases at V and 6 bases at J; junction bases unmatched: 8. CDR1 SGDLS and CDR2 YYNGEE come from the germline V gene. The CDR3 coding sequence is TGTGCCAGCAGCGGACAGGGTCTAGTTAATGGCTACACCTTC. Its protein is CASSGQGLVNGYTF.

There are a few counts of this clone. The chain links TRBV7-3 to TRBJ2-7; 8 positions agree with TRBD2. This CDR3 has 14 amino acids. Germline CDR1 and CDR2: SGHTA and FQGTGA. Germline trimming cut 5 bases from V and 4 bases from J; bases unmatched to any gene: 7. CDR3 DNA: TGTGCCAGCAGCCCGTTACTAGCGGTATACGAGCAGTACTTC. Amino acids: CASSPLLAVYEQYF.

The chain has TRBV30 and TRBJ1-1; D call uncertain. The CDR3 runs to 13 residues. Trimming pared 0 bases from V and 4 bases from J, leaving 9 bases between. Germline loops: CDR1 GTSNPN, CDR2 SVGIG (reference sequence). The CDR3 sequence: CAWSVQPLTEAFF. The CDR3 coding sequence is TGTGCCTGGAGTGTACAGCCACTCACTGAAGCTTTCTTT. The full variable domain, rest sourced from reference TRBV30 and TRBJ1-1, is SQTIHQWPATLVQPVGSPLSLECTVEGTSNPNLYWYRQAAGRGLQLLFYSVGIGQISSEVPQNLSASRPQDRQFILSSKKLLLSDSGFYLCAWSVQPLTEAFFGQGTRLTVV.

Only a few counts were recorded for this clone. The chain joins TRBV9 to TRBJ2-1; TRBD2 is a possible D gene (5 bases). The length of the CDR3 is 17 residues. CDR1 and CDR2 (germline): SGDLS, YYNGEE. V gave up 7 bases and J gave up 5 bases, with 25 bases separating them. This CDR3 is CASSRRMGSILDNEQFF. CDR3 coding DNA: TGTGCCAGCTCCCGAAGGATGGGGAGCATATTGGACAATGAGCAGTTCTTC.

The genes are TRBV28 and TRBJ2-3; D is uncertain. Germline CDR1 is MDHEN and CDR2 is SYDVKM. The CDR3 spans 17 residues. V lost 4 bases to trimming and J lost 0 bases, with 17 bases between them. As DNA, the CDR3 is TGTGCCAGCAGTTCCGCCCCTTATGGCGGTAGCACAGATACGCAGTATTTT. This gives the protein CASSSAPYGGSTDTQYF. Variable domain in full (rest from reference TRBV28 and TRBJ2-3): DVKVTQSSRYLVKRTGEKVFLECVQDMDHENMFWYRQDPGLGLRLIYFSYDVKMKEKGDIPEGYSVSREKKERFSLILESASTNQTSMYLCASSSAPYGGSTDTQYFGPGTRLTVL.

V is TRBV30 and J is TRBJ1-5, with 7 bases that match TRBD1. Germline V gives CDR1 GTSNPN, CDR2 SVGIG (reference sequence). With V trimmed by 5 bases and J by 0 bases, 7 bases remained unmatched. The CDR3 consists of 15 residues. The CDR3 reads CAWGSQGISNQPQHF. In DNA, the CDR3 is TGTGCCTGGGGGTCACAGGGGATTAGCAATCAGCCCCAGCATTTT.

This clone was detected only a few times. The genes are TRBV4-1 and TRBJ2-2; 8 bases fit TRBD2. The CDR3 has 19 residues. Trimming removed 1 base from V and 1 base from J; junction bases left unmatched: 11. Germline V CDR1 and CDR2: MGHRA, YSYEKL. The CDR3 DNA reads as TGCGCCAGCAGCCAAGGGTTGTTCCGGGGGGGGAGGAACACCGGGGAGCTGTTTTTT. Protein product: CASSQGLFRGGRNTGELFF.